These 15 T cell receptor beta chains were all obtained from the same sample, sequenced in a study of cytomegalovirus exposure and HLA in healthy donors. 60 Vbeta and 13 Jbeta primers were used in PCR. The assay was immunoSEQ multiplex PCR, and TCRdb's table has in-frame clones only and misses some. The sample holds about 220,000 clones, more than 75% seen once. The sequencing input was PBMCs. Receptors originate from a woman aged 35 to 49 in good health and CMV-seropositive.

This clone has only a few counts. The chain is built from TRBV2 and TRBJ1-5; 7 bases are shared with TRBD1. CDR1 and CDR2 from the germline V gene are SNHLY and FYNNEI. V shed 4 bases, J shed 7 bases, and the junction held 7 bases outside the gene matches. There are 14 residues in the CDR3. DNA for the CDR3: TGTGCCAGCAGTGGAGACAGGGAGGAACAGCCCCAGCATTTT. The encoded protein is CASSGDREEQPQHF.

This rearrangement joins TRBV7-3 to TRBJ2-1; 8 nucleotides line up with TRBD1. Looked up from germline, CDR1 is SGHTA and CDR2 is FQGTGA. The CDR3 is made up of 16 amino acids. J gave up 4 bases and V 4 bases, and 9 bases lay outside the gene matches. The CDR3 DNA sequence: TGTGCCAGCAGCTCCCTCGACAGGGGTTTATACAATGAGCAGTTCTTC. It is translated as CASSSLDRGLYNEQFF. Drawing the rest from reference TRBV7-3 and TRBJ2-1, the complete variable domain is GAGVSQTPSNKVTEKGKYVELRCDPISGHTALYWYRQSLGQGPEFLIYFQGTGAADDSGLPNDRFFAVRPEGSVSTLKIQRTERGDSAVYLCASSSLDRGLYNEQFFGPGTRLTVL.

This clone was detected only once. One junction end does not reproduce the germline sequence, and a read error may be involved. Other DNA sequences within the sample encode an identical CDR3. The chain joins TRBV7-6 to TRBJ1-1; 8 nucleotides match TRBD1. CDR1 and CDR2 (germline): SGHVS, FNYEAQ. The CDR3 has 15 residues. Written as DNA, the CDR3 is TGTGCCAGCAGCCCGGTGACAGGGGCTTTCACTGAGGCTTTCTTT. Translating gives CASSPVTGAFTEAFF.

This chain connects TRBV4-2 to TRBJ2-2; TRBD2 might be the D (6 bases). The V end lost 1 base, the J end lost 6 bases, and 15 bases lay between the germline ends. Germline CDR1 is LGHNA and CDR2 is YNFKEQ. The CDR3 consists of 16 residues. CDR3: CASSQGRGRNAGELFF. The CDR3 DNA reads TGTGCCAGCAGCCAAGGTCGGGGGAGAAATGCCGGGGAGCTGTTTTTT.

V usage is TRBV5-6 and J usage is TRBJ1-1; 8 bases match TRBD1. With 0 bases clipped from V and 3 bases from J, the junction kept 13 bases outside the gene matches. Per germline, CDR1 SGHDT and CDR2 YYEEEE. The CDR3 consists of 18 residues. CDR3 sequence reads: CASSLVGPGGAGDTEAFF. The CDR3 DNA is TGTGCCAGCAGCTTGGTCGGGCCAGGGGGCGCCGGGGACACTGAAGCTTTCTTT.

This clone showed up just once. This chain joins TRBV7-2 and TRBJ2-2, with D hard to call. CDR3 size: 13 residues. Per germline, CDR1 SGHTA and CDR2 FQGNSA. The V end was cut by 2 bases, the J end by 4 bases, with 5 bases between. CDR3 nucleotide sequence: TGTGCCAGCAGCTTAATCGGCACCGGGGAGCTGTTTTTT. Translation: CASSLIGTGELFF.

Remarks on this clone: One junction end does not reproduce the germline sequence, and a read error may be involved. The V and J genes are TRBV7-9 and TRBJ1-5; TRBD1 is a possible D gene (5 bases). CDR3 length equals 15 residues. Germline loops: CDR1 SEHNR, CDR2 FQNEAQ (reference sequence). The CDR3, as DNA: TGTTCCAGCAGCTCCGACAGTTATAGCAATCAGCCCCAGCATTTT. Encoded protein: CSSSSDSYSNQPQHF.

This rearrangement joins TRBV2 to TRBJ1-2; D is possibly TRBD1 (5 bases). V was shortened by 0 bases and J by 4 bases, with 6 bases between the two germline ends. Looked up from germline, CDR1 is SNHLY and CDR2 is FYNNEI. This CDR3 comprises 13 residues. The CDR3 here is CASSEARAYGYTF. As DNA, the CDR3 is TGTGCCAGCAGTGAAGCCAGGGCCTATGGCTACACCTTC.

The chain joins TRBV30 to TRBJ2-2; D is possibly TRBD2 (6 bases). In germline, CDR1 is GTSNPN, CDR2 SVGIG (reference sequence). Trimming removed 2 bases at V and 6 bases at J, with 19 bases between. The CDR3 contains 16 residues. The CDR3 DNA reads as TGTGCCTGGAGTAGGGGTCGCAGGGAGGTTGCCGGGGAGCTGTTTTTT. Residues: CAWSRGRREVAGELFF.

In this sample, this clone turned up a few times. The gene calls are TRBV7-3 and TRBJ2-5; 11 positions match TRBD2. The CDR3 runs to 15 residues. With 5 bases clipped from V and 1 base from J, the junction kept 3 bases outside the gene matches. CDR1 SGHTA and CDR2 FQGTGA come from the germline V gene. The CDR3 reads CASSQGLAVQETQYF. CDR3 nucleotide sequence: TGTGCCAGCAGCCAGGGACTAGCGGTCCAAGAGACCCAGTACTTC.

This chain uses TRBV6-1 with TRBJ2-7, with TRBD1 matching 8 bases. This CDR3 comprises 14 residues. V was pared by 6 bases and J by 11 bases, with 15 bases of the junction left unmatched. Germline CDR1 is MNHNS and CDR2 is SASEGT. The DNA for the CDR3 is TGTGCCAGCAGATGGACAGGGATAAAAAGTTGGGAGTACTTC. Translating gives CASRWTGIKSWEYF.

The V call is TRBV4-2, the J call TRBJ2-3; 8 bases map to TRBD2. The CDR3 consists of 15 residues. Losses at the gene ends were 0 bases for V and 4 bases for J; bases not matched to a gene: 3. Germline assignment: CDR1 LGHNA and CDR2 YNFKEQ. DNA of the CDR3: TGTGCCAGCAGCCAAGATCGGACTAGCTCAGATACGCAGTATTTT. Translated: CASSQDRTSSDTQYF.

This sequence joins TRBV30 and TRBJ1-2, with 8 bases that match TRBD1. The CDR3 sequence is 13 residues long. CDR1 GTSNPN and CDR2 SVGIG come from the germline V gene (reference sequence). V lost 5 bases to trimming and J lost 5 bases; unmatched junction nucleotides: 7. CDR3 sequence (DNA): TGTGCCTGGGCACAGGGGGAGGGTTATGGCTACACCTTC. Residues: CAWAQGEGYGYTF. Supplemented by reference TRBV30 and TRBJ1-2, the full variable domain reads SQTIHQWPATLVQPVGSPLSLECTVEGTSNPNLYWYRQAAGRGLQLLFYSVGIGQISSEVPQNLSASRPQDRQFILSSKKLLLSDSGFYLCAWAQGEGYGYTFGSGTRLTVV.

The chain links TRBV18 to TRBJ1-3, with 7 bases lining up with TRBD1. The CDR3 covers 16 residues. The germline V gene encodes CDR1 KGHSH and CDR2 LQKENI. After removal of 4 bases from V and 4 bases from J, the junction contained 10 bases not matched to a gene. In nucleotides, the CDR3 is TGTGCCAGCTCACGTGCAGGGGGAACGTACGGAAACACCATATATTTT. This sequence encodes CASSRAGGTYGNTIYF.

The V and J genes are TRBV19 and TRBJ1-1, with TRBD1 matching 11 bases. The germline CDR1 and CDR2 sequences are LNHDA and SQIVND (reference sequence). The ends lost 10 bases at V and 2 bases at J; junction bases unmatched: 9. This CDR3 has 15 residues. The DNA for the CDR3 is TGTGCCACTAGCCCGGGGACAGGGGGAAACACTGAAGCTTTCTTT. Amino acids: CATSPGTGGNTEAFF.